This T cell receptor (beta chain) was sequenced in a study of blood T cells in healthy people across ages. The study, taken as a whole, reports: Donors of long life had a larger count of naive CD4+ cells and greater diversity than aged donors.

The second PCR ran about 6 to 11 cycles with a sample-barcoded 5' primer and J-beta primers. Tagging of each cDNA molecule was performed by a template-switch adaptor with 12 random nucleotides. MiXCR, run by TCRdb on the 5' RACE reads, gives a single entry per CDR3 protein. The sample has about 1.1 million distinct CDR3 sequences; 35% to 45% are singletons. Trimming cost V 6 bases and J 6 bases; bases outside gene matches: 2. The CDR3 has 11 residues. This clonotype was detected ten times or more. Its antigen is still unknown. The sequencing sample was made of blood. The receptor's source is a man aged 18 to 30 in good health. This sequence joins TRBV12-3 or TRBV12-4 and TRBJ2-7; 7 bases agree with TRBD1. The CDR3 loop is CASRSGGEQYF. CDR3 in DNA: TGTGCCAGCAGGTCAGGGGGCGAGCAGTACTTC.